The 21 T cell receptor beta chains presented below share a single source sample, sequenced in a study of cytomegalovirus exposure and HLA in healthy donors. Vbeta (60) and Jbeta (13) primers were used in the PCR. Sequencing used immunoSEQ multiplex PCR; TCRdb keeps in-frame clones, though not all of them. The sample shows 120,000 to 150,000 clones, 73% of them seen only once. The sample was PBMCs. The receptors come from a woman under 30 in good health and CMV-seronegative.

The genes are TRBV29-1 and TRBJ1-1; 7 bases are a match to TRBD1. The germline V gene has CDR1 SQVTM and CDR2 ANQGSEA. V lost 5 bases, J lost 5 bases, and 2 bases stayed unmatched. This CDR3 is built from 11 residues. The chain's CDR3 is CSVPGGTEAFF. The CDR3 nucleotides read TGCAGCGTTCCAGGGGGGACTGAAGCTTTCTTT.

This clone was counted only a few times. CDR3 nucleotide sequence: TGTGCCAGCAGTTACAGGTACAGCTCCTACGAGCAGTACTTC. Translated, it gives CASSYRYSSYEQYF. V gene TRBV6-5 combines with J gene TRBJ2-7, with D hard to call. V was trimmed by 2 bases and J by 0 bases, leaving 8 bases between them. The CDR3 consists of 14 residues. Germline V CDR1 and CDR2: MNHEY, SVGAGI.

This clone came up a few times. As DNA, the CDR3 is TGTGCCAGCAGCCTCAATAATGAGCAGTTCTTC. The encoded protein is CASSLNNEQFF. The chain links TRBV14 to TRBJ2-1; D is ambiguous. Per the germline V gene, CDR1 is SGHDN and CDR2 is FVKESK. CDR3 length: 11 amino acids. V lost 4 bases, J lost 7 bases, and 5 bases lay in between.

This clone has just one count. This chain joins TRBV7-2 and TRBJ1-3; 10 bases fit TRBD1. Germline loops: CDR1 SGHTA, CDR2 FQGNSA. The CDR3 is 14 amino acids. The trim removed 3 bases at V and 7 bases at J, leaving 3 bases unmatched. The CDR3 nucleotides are TGTGCCAGCAGCTTTGGACAGGGGGGTAACACCATATATTTT. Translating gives CASSFGQGGNTIYF.

CDR3 nucleotides: TGCGCCAGCAGCCAAGCTAGTCGGCTAAGCGAGCAGTTCTTC. Its protein product is CASSQASRLSEQFF. V gene TRBV4-3 combines with J gene TRBJ2-1; D uncertain. Germline values: CDR1 LGHNA, CDR2 YSLEER. This CDR3 is built from 14 residues. Trimming took 1 base from V and 10 from J, leaving 14 bases between them.

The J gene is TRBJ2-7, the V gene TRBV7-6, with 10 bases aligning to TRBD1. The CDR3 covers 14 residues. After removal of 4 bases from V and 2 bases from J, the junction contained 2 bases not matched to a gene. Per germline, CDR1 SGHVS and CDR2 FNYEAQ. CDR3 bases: TGTGCCAGCAGCTCGGGACAGGGGCCCTACGAGCAGTACTTC. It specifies CASSSGQGPYEQYF.

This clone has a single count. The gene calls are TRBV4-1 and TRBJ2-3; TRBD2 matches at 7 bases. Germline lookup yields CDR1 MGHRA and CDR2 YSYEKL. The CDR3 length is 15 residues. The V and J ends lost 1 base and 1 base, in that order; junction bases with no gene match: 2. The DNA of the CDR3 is TGCGCCAGCAGCCAAGCCCGGGGGGGCACAGATACGCAGTATTTT. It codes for CASSQARGGTDTQYF.

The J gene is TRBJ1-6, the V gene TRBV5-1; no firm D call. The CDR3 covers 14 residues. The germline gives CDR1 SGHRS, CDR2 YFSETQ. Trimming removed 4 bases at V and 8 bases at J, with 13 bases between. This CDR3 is CASSPRGTDSPLHF. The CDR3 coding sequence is TGCGCCAGCAGCCCCAGAGGTACGGATTCACCCCTCCACTTT.

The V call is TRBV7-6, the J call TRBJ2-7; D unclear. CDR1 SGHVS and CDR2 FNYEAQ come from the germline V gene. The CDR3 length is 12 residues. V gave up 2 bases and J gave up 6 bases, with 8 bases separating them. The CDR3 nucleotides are TGTGCCAGCAGCTTATCCGTCGGCGAGCAGTACTTC. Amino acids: CASSLSVGEQYF.

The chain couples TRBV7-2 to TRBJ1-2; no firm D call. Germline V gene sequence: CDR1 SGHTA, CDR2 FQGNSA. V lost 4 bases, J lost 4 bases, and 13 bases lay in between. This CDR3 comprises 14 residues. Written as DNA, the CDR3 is TGTGCCAGCAGCTCCACTCGGGATACCTATGGCTACACCTTC. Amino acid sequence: CASSSTRDTYGYTF.

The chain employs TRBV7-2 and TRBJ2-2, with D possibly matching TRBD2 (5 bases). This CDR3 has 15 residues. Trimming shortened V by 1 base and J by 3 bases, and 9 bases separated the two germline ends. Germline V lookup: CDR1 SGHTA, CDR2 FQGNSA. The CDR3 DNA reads TGTGCCAGCAGCTTAGGGACTCATCACACCGGGGAGCTGTTTTTT. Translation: CASSLGTHHTGELFF. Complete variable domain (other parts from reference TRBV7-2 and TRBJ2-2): GAGVSQSPSNKVTEKGKDVELRCDPISGHTALYWYRQSLGQGLEFLIYFQGNSAPDKSGLPSDRFSAERTGGSVSTLTIQRTQQEDSAVYLCASSLGTHHTGELFFGEGSRLTVL.

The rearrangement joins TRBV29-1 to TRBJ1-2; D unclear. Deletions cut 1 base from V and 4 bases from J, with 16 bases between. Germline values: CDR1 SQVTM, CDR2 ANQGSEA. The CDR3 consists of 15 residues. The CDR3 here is CSVEGATGSVYGYTF. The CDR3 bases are TGCAGCGTTGAAGGCGCGACGGGATCGGTCTATGGCTACACCTTC.

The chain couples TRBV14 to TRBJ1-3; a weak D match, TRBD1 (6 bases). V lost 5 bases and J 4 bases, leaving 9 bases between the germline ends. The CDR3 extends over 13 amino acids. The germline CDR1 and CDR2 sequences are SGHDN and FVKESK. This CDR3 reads CASSTRGGNTIYF. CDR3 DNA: TGTGCCAGCAGCACGAGGGGGGGAAACACCATATATTTT.

In DNA form, the CDR3 reads TGTGCCAGCAGTGTGGGGCCGGGGGGGTACCCCGGGGAGCTGTTTTTT. Its protein is CASSVGPGGYPGELFF. The rearrangement links TRBV2 to TRBJ2-2, with TRBD2 identical over 8 bases. V was pared by 4 bases and J by 6 bases, with 10 bases of the junction left unmatched. The germline CDR1 and CDR2 sequences are SNHLY and FYNNEI. This CDR3 region has 16 residues.

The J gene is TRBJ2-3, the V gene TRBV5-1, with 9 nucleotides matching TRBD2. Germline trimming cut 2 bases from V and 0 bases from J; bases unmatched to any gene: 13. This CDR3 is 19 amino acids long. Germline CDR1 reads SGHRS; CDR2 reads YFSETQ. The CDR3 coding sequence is TGCGCCAGCAGCTTATCCCGAATGCGGGGGGGAGAAAGCACAGATACGCAGTATTTT. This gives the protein CASSLSRMRGGESTDTQYF.

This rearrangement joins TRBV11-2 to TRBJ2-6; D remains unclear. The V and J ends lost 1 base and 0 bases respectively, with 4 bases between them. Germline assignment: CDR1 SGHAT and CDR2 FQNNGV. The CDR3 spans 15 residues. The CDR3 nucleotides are TGTGCCAGCAGCTTAGCCAACTCTGGGGCCAACGTCCTGACTTTC. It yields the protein CASSLANSGANVLTF.

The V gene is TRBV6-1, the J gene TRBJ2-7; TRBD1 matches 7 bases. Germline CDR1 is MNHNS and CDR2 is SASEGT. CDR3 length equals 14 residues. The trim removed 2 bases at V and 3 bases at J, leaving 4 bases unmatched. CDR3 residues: CASSEITGVYEQYF. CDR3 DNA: TGTGCCAGCAGTGAAATAACAGGGGTCTACGAGCAGTACTTC.

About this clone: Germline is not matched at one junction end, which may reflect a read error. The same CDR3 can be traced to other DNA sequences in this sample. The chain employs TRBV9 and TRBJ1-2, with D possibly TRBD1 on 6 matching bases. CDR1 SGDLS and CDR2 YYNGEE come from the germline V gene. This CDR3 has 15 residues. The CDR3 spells CASSVAGGGQDGYTF. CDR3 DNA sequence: TGCGCCAGCAGCGTGGCTGGGGGGGGGCAAGATGGCTACACCTTC. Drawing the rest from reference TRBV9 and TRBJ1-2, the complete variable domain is DSGVTQTPKHLITATGQRVTLRCSPRSGDLSVYWYQQSLDQGLQFLIQYYNGEERAKGNILERFSAQQFPDLHSELNLSSLELGDSALYFCASSVAGGGQDGYTFGSGTRLTVV.

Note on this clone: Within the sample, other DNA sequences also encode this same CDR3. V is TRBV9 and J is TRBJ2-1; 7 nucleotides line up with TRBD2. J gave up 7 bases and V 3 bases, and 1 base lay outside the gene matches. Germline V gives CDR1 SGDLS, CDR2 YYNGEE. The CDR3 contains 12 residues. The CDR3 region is CASSGGGNEQFF. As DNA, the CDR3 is TGTGCCAGCAGCGGGGGGGGGAATGAGCAGTTCTTC.

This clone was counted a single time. The CDR3 sequence: CAISWAGNTGELFF. The CDR3 DNA reads TGTGCCATCAGTTGGGCGGGGAACACCGGGGAGCTGTTTTTT. This chain connects TRBV10-3 to TRBJ2-2, with a weak D call TRBD2 (5 bases). The V end lost 5 bases, the J end lost 1 base, and 8 bases lay between the germline ends. Germline CDR1 is ENHRY and CDR2 is SYGVKD. CDR3 length: 14 amino acids.

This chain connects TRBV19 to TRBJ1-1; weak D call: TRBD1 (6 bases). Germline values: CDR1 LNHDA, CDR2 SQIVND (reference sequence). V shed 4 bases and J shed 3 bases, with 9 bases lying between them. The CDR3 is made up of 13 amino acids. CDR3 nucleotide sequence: TGTGCCAGTAGTACCCAGGGGTACACTGAAGCTTTCTTT. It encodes CASSTQGYTEAFF.